This TCR beta chain was sequenced in a study of blood T cell repertoires in COVID-19. Whole-study context: The cDNA or gDNA used as material had been derived from T cells, B-cell-depleted T cells, or PBMCs.

The germline V gene encodes CDR1 KGHSH and CDR2 LQKENI. This CDR3 comprises 14 residues. V was clipped by 3 bases and J by 7 bases, with 15 bases between them. Original processing notes: Nucleated cell number was recorded as an estimate derived from reference gene primer amplification. Sequenced by immunoSEQ multiplex PCR; TCRdb stores in-frame clones only, minus some. D and trimming come from the DNA, and the V and J calls and clone size come from that table. The sample has about 98,000 clones; more than 60% are singletons. V and J are TRBV18 and TRBJ1-1, with D maybe TRBD1 (5 bases). The sample taken for sequencing was peripheral blood. The source of this sequence is a man in his sixties or seventies with acute or convalescent COVID-19. CDR3 bases: TGTGCCAGCTCACCCAGTACATGGGGCGTTGAAGCTTTCTTT. Translating gives CASSPSTWGVEAFF.